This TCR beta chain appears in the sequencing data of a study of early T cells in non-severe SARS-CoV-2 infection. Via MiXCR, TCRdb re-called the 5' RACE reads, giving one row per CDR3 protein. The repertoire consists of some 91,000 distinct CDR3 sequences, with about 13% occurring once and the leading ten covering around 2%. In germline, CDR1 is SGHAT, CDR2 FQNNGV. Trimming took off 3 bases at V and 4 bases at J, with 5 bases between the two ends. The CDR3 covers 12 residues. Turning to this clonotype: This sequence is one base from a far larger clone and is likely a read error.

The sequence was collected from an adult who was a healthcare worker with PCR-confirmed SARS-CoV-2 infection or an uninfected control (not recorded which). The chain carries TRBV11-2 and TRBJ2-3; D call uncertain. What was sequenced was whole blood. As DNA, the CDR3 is TGTGCCAGCAGCTTTGGGGCAGATACGCAGTATTTT. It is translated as CASSFGADTQYF. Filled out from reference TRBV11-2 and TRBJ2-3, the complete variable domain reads EAGVAQSPRYKIIEKRQSVAFWCNPISGHATLYWYQQILGQGPKLLIQFQNNGVVDDSQLPKDRFSAERLKGVDSTLKIQPAKLEDSAVYLCASSFGADTQYFGPGTRLTVL.